Sequencing of this T cell receptor beta chain was carried out in a study of Graves' ophthalmopathy and Graves' hyperthyroidism. RNA transcripts provided the template for amplifying TCR beta CDR3 regions. After a first-round RT-PCR with HTBI primers, a second-round multiplex PCR was run. TCRdb itself ran the multiplex PCR reads through MiXCR, one entry per CDR3 protein. The sample yields over 150,000 distinct CDR3 sequences, approximately 38% seen once. Germline-derived CDR1 and CDR2 are MNHNS and SASEGT. The CDR3 consists of 16 residues. V was pared by 5 bases and J by 1 base, with 11 bases of the junction left unmatched. This clonotype has just a few counts. The diagnostic workup employed clinical symptoms, serum thyroxine, TRAb, thyroid ultrasound and orbital computed tomography.

Sequenced sample: peripheral blood. This chain links TRBV6-1 with TRBJ2-7; 7 bases agree with TRBD1. The receptor was isolated from a woman aged 40 to 49 with Graves' ophthalmopathy. CDR3 amino acids: CASSRRLGTASYEQYF. The CDR3 DNA sequence: TGTGCCAGCAGTCGTCGCCTGGGGACAGCTTCCTACGAGCAGTACTTC.